What follows describes a single TCR beta chain. Sequencing used immunoSEQ multiplex PCR; TCRdb keeps in-frame clones, though not all of them. The sample has around 140,000 clones; 80% to 85% are singletons. This sample is drawn from a study of blood T cell repertoires in COVID-19. Study-level information: The study drew acute and convalescent COVID-19 samples from the United States, Italy and Spain.

Germline loops: CDR1 SGHVS, CDR2 FNYEAQ. The CDR3 spans 15 residues. V was pared by 5 bases and J by 8 bases, with 21 bases between. Sequencing input: peripheral blood. The rearrangement links TRBV7-6 to TRBJ1-2; maybe TRBD1 (6 bases). The TCR was taken from a woman aged 55 to 70 with active or convalescent COVID-19. The CDR3 sequence: CASSPLFGGARGYTF. The CDR3 nucleotides read TGTGCCAGCAGCCCCTTGTTCGGGGGGGCGCGGGGCTACACCTTC.